This T cell receptor (beta chain) appears in the sequencing data of a study of cytomegalovirus exposure and HLA in healthy donors. Findings of the study overall: It was reported in a later analysis that an Asian-associated ancestry cluster showed fewer N-insertions than the 666-donor mean.

PCR employed 60 Vbeta and 13 Jbeta primers. The method was immunoSEQ multiplex PCR; TCRdb's version includes in-frame clones alone and lacks a portion of them. The data contain some 100,000 clones, roughly 82% of them singletons. The CDR3 extends over 12 amino acids. V shed 3 bases and J shed 1 base, with 3 bases lying between them. Germline values: CDR1 KGHSH, CDR2 LQKENI. Details on this clone: Its antigen is not known.

This chain connects TRBV18 to TRBJ2-5, with D hard to call. The sequence derives from a man aged 45-65 years in good health and CMV-seronegative. The sample consisted of PBMCs. The CDR3: CASSPVQETQYF. The CDR3 DNA is TGTGCCAGCTCACCCGTCCAAGAGACCCAGTACTTC.